The T cell receptor beta chain under discussion was sequenced for a study of shared clonotypes between healthy human individuals. The table came from immunoSEQ multiplex PCR; TCRdb's copy has only in-frame clones and leaves some out. The sample lists some 380,000 clones; around 96% were seen once. Trimming left V 7 bases short and J 1 base short, with 11 bases between. The CDR3 sequence is 14 residues long. Germline assignment: CDR1 MNHEY and CDR2 SVGAGI. The chain employs TRBV6-5 and TRBJ1-5; no clear D. The receptor comes from a man aged 30 to 45 in good health. Sequenced material: memory CD8+ T cells sorted from blood. Subset of the sample: CD45RO+ cells pooled with CCR7-negative TemRA cells. CDR3: CASNPHLSNQPQHF. The CDR3 DNA reads TGTGCCAGCAATCCCCATTTGAGCAATCAGCCCCAGCATTTT.